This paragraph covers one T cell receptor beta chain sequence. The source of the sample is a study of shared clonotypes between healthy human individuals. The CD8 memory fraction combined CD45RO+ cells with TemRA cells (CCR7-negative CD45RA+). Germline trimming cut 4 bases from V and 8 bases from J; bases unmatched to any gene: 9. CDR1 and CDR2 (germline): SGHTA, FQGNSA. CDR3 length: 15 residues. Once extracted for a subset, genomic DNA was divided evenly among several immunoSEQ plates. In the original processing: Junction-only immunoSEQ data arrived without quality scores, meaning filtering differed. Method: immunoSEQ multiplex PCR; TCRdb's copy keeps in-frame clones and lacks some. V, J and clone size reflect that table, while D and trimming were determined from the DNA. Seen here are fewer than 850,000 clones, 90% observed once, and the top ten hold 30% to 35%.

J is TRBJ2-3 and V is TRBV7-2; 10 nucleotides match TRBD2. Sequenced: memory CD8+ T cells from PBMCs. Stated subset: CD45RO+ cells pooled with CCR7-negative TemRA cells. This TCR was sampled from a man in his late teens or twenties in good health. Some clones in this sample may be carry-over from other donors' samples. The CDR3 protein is CASSSGAGGPSTQYF. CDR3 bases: TGTGCCAGCAGCTCAGGAGCGGGAGGGCCCTCTACGCAGTATTTT.